Below are 31 T cell receptor beta chains sequenced from a single sample in a study of blood T cell repertoires in COVID-19. Profiling relied on immunoSEQ multiplex PCR, and the TCRdb table lists in-frame clones only, not all of them. The table has about 120,000 clones, 87% seen once. The sample was peripheral blood. The receptor source for this set is a human donor in a cohort sampled during active COVID-19.

The chain has TRBV5-4 and TRBJ1-4; D is ambiguous. V was pared by 0 bases and J by 8 bases, with 8 bases between. CDR1 is SGHNT and CDR2 is YYREEE in the germline V gene (reference sequence). The CDR3 has 13 amino acids. Written as DNA, the CDR3 is TGTGCCAGCAGCTTGGGTTCGGGAGAAAAACTGTTTTTT. It specifies CASSLGSGEKLFF.

This chain uses TRBV5-1 with TRBJ2-5, with D perhaps matching TRBD1 (5 bases). Per the germline V gene, CDR1 is SGHRS and CDR2 is YFSETQ. The V and J ends lost 2 bases and 4 bases respectively, with 9 bases between them. The CDR3 totals 13 residues. CDR3 loop: CASSFRVGETQYF. CDR3 nucleotides: TGCGCCAGCAGCTTCAGGGTGGGAGAGACCCAGTACTTC.

The rearrangement joins TRBV4-2 to TRBJ2-2, with D possibly TRBD2 on 5 matching bases. The CDR3 runs to 15 residues. The ends were cut back, 0 bases at V and 4 bases at J, with 9 bases in the middle. Germline V lookup: CDR1 LGHNA, CDR2 YNFKEQ. CDR3: CASSQDVLATGELFF. The CDR3 DNA is TGTGCCAGCAGCCAAGATGTTCTAGCCACCGGGGAGCTGTTTTTT.

This chain links TRBV20-1 with TRBJ1-2; D unresolved. Between the trimmed V and J ends, which lost 4 bases and 4 bases, there was a span of 7 bases. CDR1 is DFQATT and CDR2 is SNEGSKA in the germline V gene (reference sequence). This CDR3 is built from 11 residues. CDR3 in DNA: TGCAGTGCTACATCCGGCTATGGCTACACCTTC. Residues: CSATSGYGYTF.

This clone occurred once. The chain has TRBV2 and TRBJ2-1; D ambiguous. Germline-derived CDR1 and CDR2 are SNHLY and FYNNEI. This CDR3 region has 11 residues. Trimming pared 9 bases from V and 9 bases from J, leaving 12 bases between. CDR3 DNA sequence: TGTGCCAGTAGATCGTGGAGTGAGCAGTTCTTC. Translated, it gives CASRSWSEQFF.

The V and J genes are TRBV2 and TRBJ1-6; D is ambiguous. The CDR3 covers 14 residues. CDR1 and CDR2 (germline): SNHLY, FYNNEI. V was cut by 3 bases and J by 7 bases, with 10 bases left in between. CDR3 sequence reads: CASSDPAGNSPLHF. The DNA for the CDR3 is TGTGCCAGCAGTGACCCCGCAGGCAATTCACCCCTCCACTTT.

The rearrangement uses TRBV5-5 and TRBJ2-5; TRBD1 agrees at 7 bases. Germline V gene lookup returns CDR1 SGHKS and CDR2 YYEKEE (reference sequence). This CDR3 has 14 residues. The junction had 4 bases not matched to a gene; V was cut back by 4 bases and J by 1 base. In DNA, the CDR3 is TGTGCCAGCAGCCCACAGGGGTCCCAAGAGACCCAGTACTTC. Translation gives CASSPQGSQETQYF. The variable domain in full, with the rest retrieved from reference TRBV5-5 and TRBJ2-5, is DAGVTQSPTHLIKTRGQQVTLRCSPISGHKSVSWYQQVLGQGPQFIFQYYEKEERGRGNFPDRFSARQFPNYSSELNVNALLLGDSALYLCASSPQGSQETQYFGPGTRLLVL.

V usage is TRBV19 and J usage is TRBJ2-2; D is unresolved. Trimming pared 0 bases from V and 1 base from J, leaving 3 bases between. The germline V gene has CDR1 LNHDA and CDR2 SQIVND (reference sequence). The CDR3 totals 14 residues. CDR3: CASSIDRNTGELFF. The CDR3 DNA reads TGTGCCAGTAGTATAGATAGGAACACCGGGGAGCTGTTTTTT.

The V and J genes are TRBV19 and TRBJ2-1, with D perhaps matching TRBD2 (5 bases). CDR1 LNHDA and CDR2 SQIVND come from the germline V gene (reference sequence). Trimming left V 6 bases short and J 4 bases short, with 16 bases between. The CDR3 is 15 amino acids. The CDR3 coding sequence is TGTGCCAGTAGCGCTAGGTCCGGGGTATACAATGAGCAGTTCTTC. It encodes CASSARSGVYNEQFF.

The genes are TRBV25-1 and TRBJ2-7, with 7 bases that match TRBD1. This CDR3 spans 14 amino acids. Germline CDR1 is MGHDK and CDR2 is SYGVNS. With V trimmed by 1 base and J by 3 bases, 3 bases remained unmatched. CDR3 DNA: TGTGCCAGCAGTGAATGGGCAGGGGGCTACGAGCAGTACTTC. Translating it yields CASSEWAGGYEQYF.

This rearrangement joins TRBV11-1 to TRBJ2-1; perhaps TRBD2 as D (5 bases). CDR3 size: 14 residues. Germline lookup yields CDR1 SGHAT and CDR2 FQDESV (reference sequence). Trimming took off 5 bases at V and 3 bases at J, with 11 bases between the two ends. This CDR3 reads CASSTDGLYNEQFF. CDR3 DNA: TGTGCCAGCAGCACCGATGGACTCTACAATGAGCAGTTCTTC.

The CDR3 nucleotides are TGTGCCAGTAGTAGGGCAGCATCACCCCTCCACTTT. It specifies CASSRAASPLHF. This chain links TRBV19 with TRBJ1-6; D remains unclear. Trimming cost V 4 bases and J 10 bases, with 8 bases left between them. Germline lookup yields CDR1 LNHDA and CDR2 SQIVND (reference sequence). This CDR3 region has 12 residues.

V usage is TRBV28 and J usage is TRBJ2-1, with 9 bases matching TRBD2. Trimming removed 3 bases from V and 3 bases from J; junction bases left unmatched: 9. The germline V gene encodes CDR1 MDHEN and CDR2 SYDVKM. The CDR3 is 17 residues long. The CDR3 reads CASSFQYLAGIYNEQFF. DNA for the CDR3: TGTGCCAGCAGTTTCCAGTATCTAGCGGGAATCTACAATGAGCAGTTCTTC.

The rearrangement links TRBV30 to TRBJ1-2; D is unclear. CDR1 is GTSNPN and CDR2 is SVGIG in the germline V gene (reference sequence). This CDR3 has 14 amino acids. Trimming took off 0 bases at V and 5 bases at J, with 13 bases between the two ends. DNA for the CDR3: TGTGCCTGGAGTGTATGGGCCGCTCCTTATGGCTACACCTTC. This sequence encodes CAWSVWAAPYGYTF.

The rearrangement uses TRBV5-1 and TRBJ2-5; the D is unclear. V dropped 1 base and J dropped 1 base, with 5 bases sitting between them. The CDR3 is 13 amino acids. In germline, CDR1 is SGHRS, CDR2 YFSETQ. The CDR3 spells CASSLYGQETQYF. CDR3 nucleotides: TGCGCCAGCAGCTTGTACGGCCAAGAGACCCAGTACTTC. Drawing the rest from reference TRBV5-1 and TRBJ2-5, the complete variable domain is KAGVTQTPRYLIKTRGQQVTLSCSPISGHRSVSWYQQTPGQGLQFLFEYFSETQRNKGNFPGRFSGRQFSNSRSEMNVSTLELGDSALYLCASSLYGQETQYFGPGTRLLVL.

This chain joins TRBV5-1 and TRBJ1-2; D perhaps matches TRBD1 (5 bases). The CDR3 consists of 20 residues. With 5 bases removed from V and 0 bases from J, the gap between germline ends came to 29 bases. Germline-derived CDR1 and CDR2 are SGHRS and YFSETQ. This CDR3 reads CASRLVTGLSRGVANYGYTF. CDR3 nucleotide sequence: TGCGCCAGCAGGCTCGTTACCGGGTTGTCTCGGGGGGTAGCTAACTATGGCTACACCTTC.

The chain uses TRBV2 and TRBJ1-1; no reliable D call. From germline, CDR1 is SNHLY and CDR2 FYNNEI. There are 15 residues in the CDR3. Deletions cut 11 bases from V and 0 bases from J, with 19 bases between. CDR3 sequence reads: CASHERPGLNTEAFF. The CDR3 DNA reads TGTGCCTCCCACGAGCGGCCCGGACTGAACACTGAAGCTTTCTTT.

The rearrangement joins TRBV4-3 to TRBJ2-3; TRBD2 matches at 8 bases. The V and J ends lost 0 bases and 9 bases, in that order; junction bases with no gene match: 14. The CDR3 is made up of 17 amino acids. Germline V CDR1 and CDR2: LGHNA, YSLEER. The CDR3 loop reads CASSQDRTGLGRGTQYF. DNA of the CDR3: TGCGCCAGCAGCCAAGATCGTACGGGACTAGGTCGTGGCACGCAGTATTTT.

V and J are TRBV27 and TRBJ2-4; perhaps TRBD2 as D (6 bases). The CDR3 length is 14 residues. Germline V gene sequence: CDR1 MNHEY, CDR2 SMNVEV (reference sequence). Trimming took 5 bases from V and 7 from J, leaving 15 bases between them. The CDR3 here is CASSRGGVGNIQYF. The DNA for the CDR3 is TGTGCCAGCAGTAGGGGCGGGGTAGGGAACATTCAGTACTTC.

This chain connects TRBV28 to TRBJ1-2; 9 nucleotides agree with TRBD1. The CDR3 has 12 residues. Looked up from germline, CDR1 is MDHEN and CDR2 is SYDVKM. The J segment lost 6 bases and the V segment lost 7 bases, leaving 3 bases of the junction unmatched. This chain's CDR3 is CASTDRGNGYTF. CDR3 sequence (DNA): TGTGCCAGCACCGACAGGGGGAATGGCTACACCTTC.

The J gene is TRBJ2-5, the V gene TRBV11-3, with D possibly matching TRBD2 (6 bases). Germline CDR1 is SGHNT and CDR2 is YENEEA. The CDR3 runs to 13 residues. The ends were cut back, 4 bases at V and 4 bases at J, with 10 bases in the middle. The CDR3 DNA sequence: TGTGCCAGCAGCTCGTCGGGAGCAGAGACCCAGTACTTC. Amino acid sequence: CASSSSGAETQYF. The full variable domain, its missing parts supplied by reference TRBV11-3 and TRBJ2-5, is EAGVVQSPRYKIIEKKQPVAFWCNPISGHNTLYWYLQNLGQGPELLIRYENEEAVDDSQLPKDRFSAERLKGVDSTLKIQPAELGDSAVYLCASSSSGAETQYFGPGTRLLVL.

This rearrangement joins TRBV5-1 to TRBJ1-5; 7 bases map to TRBD1. The CDR3 is made up of 15 amino acids. From germline, CDR1 is SGHRS and CDR2 YFSETQ. J lost 3 bases, V lost 0 bases, and 3 bases had no gene match. CDR3 in amino acids: CASSLGTGANQPQHF. CDR3 DNA: TGCGCCAGCAGCTTGGGGACAGGCGCCAATCAGCCCCAGCATTTT.

In its sample, this clone was seen once. The V gene is TRBV15, the J gene TRBJ2-2; TRBD1 matches at 9 bases. Germline V CDR1 and CDR2: LNHNV, YYDKDF (reference sequence). The trim removed 3 bases at V and 4 bases at J, leaving 12 bases unmatched. The CDR3 spans 18 residues. In DNA form, the CDR3 reads TGTGCCACCAGCAGCTTAATACCGGGACAGGGAGTCACCGGGGAGCTGTTTTTT. Protein sequence: CATSSLIPGQGVTGELFF.

This chain links TRBV6-5 with TRBJ2-7; TRBD1 is a possible D gene (5 bases). V was trimmed by 2 bases and J by 3 bases, leaving 14 bases between them. This CDR3 spans 15 amino acids. Germline loops: CDR1 MNHEY, CDR2 SVGAGI. Here the CDR3 DNA reads TGTGCCAGCAGTTACGTTCAAGGGGCTGTCTACGAGCAGTACTTC. The encoded protein is CASSYVQGAVYEQYF.

The V and J genes are TRBV3-1 (or the pseudogene TRBV3-2) and TRBJ2-3; unclear D gene. CDR1 and CDR2 from the germline V gene are LGHDT and YNNKEL (reference sequence). CDR3 length: 15 residues. Trimming took off 2 bases at V and 2 bases at J, with 11 bases between the two ends. The DNA for the CDR3 is TGTGCCAGCAGCCAAATTGGCATTTACACAGATACGCAGTATTTT. Its protein product is CASSQIGIYTDTQYF.

The V call is TRBV30, the J call TRBJ2-7; weak D call: TRBD1 (6 bases). Germline V gene lookup returns CDR1 GTSNPN and CDR2 SVGIG (reference sequence). The CDR3 is made up of 13 amino acids. V lost 5 bases and J 5 bases, leaving 16 bases between the germline ends. The CDR3 DNA reads as TGTGCCTGGGAACAGGGTATGGATGACGAGCAGTACTTC. This gives the protein CAWEQGMDDEQYF.

The rearrangement joins TRBV9 to TRBJ1-2; TRBD1 might be the D (6 bases). The germline gives CDR1 SGDLS, CDR2 YYNGEE. The CDR3 extends over 13 amino acids. V was trimmed by 3 bases and J by 2 bases, leaving 8 bases between them. CDR3 nucleotide sequence: TGTGCCAGCAGCGCTGGGACAAACTATGGCTACACCTTC. This codes for CASSAGTNYGYTF.

Only one count was recorded for this clone. J is TRBJ2-7 and V is TRBV4-3; 14 nucleotides match TRBD2. This CDR3 is built from 18 residues. Germline V lookup: CDR1 LGHNA, CDR2 YSLEER. V was clipped by 1 base and J by 2 bases; unmatched bases: 7. The DNA for the CDR3 is TGCGCCAGCAGCCAAGGACTAGCGGGAGGGCCGAGGCCCTACGAGCAGTACTTC. Amino acids: CASSQGLAGGPRPYEQYF.

The CDR3 region has the DNA TGCAGCGCAAGAGCGGGGTGGGGCACTGAAGCTTTCTTT. Translating it yields CSARAGWGTEAFF. The chain couples TRBV29-1 to TRBJ1-1; D is unresolved. Looked up from germline, CDR1 is SQVTM and CDR2 is ANQGSEA. The CDR3 has 13 residues. The V end was cut by 7 bases, the J end by 4 bases, with 16 bases between.

The chain has TRBV7-9 and TRBJ2-7; TRBD2 matches 7 bases. After removal of 1 base from V and 5 bases from J, the junction contained 14 bases not matched to a gene. CDR1 and CDR2 (germline): SEHNR, FQNEAQ (reference sequence). The CDR3 totals 17 residues. This CDR3 reads CASSLVNVGGPLDEQYF. CDR3 sequence (DNA): TGTGCCAGCAGCTTAGTGAACGTGGGAGGGCCCCTTGACGAGCAGTACTTC.

The V and J genes are TRBV6-5 and TRBJ2-1; D might be TRBD2 (6 bases). Trimming removed 6 bases from V and 4 bases from J, with 16 bases in between. This CDR3 spans 15 amino acids. In germline, CDR1 is MNHEY, CDR2 SVGAGI. The CDR3 DNA reads as TGTGCCAGCAGCACCGGGGGTCTGGGATACAATGAGCAGTTCTTC. Translation: CASSTGGLGYNEQFF.